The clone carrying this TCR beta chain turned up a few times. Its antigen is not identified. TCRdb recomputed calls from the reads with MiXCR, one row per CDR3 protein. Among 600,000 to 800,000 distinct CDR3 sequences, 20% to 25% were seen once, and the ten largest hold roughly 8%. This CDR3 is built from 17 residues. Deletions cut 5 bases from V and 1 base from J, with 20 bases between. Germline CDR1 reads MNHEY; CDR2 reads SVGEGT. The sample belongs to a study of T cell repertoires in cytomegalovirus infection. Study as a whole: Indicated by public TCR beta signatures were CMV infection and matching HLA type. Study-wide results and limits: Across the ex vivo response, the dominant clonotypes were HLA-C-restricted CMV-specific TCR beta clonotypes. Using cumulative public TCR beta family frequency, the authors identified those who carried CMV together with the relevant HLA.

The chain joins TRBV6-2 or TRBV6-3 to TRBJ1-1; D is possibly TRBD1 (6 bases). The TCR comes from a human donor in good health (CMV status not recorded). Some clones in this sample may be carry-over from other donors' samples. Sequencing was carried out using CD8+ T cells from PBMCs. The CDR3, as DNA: TGTGCCAGCAGTCCCGGGCCGGTGGGGGGCAGGAACACTGAAGCTTTCTTT. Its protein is CASSPGPVGGRNTEAFF.